The 2 T cell receptor beta chains presented below share a single source sample, sequenced in a study of cytomegalovirus exposure and HLA in healthy donors. PCR used 60 Vbeta primers and 13 Jbeta primers. The data were produced by immunoSEQ multiplex PCR, yet TCRdb's version contains in-frame clones alone and is incomplete. The sample consists of tens of thousands of clones, roughly two thirds of them appearing once. Sequencing was carried out using PBMCs. Source of these receptors: a woman between 25 and 40 years old in good health and CMV-seronegative.

A single count supports this clone. The rearrangement links TRBV29-1 to TRBJ2-1, with D unresolved. CDR3 length: 11 residues. V shed 5 bases and J shed 3 bases, with 5 bases lying between them. Germline lookup yields CDR1 SQVTM and CDR2 ANQGSEA. CDR3 coding DNA: TGCAGCGTTCAGGACTACAATGAGCAGTTCTTC. Translated: CSVQDYNEQFF.

This chain connects TRBV2 to TRBJ1-1; D perhaps matches TRBD1 (6 bases). V was pared by 5 bases and J by 4 bases, with 11 bases between. Germline CDR1 and CDR2: SNHLY and FYNNEI. The CDR3 has 13 residues. The CDR3 bases are TGTGCCAGCAGTTTCACAGGGAGCACTGAAGCTTTCTTT. It codes for CASSFTGSTEAFF.